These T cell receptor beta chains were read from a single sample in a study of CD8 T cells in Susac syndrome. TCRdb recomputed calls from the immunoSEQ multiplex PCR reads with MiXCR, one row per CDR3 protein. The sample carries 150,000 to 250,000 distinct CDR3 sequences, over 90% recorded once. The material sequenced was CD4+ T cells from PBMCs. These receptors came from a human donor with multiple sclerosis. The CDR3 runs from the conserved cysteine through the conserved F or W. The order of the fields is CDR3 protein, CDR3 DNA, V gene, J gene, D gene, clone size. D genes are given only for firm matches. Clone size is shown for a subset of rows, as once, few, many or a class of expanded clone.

CDR3aa: CASTGAGTEAFF; CDR3nt: TGTGCCAGCACAGGGGCAGGCACTGAAGCTTTCTTT; v_gene: TRBV6-6; j_gene: TRBJ1-1; d_gene: -; abundance: -
CDR3aa: CASSPQAVGGGEQYF; CDR3nt: TGTGCCAGCAGCCCCCAGGCGGTCGGCGGGGGCGAGCAGTACTTC; v_gene: TRBV7-8; j_gene: TRBJ2-7; d_gene: TRBD2; abundance: -
CDR3aa: CSASTRERGGYTF; CDR3nt: TGCAGTGCTAGTACCAGGGAGAGGGGCGGCTACACCTTC; v_gene: TRBV20-1; j_gene: TRBJ1-2; d_gene: -; abundance: -
CDR3aa: CASSLRRSQPQHF; CDR3nt: TGTGCCAGCAGTTTACGACGGAGTCAGCCCCAGCATTTT; v_gene: TRBV12-3/TRBV12-4; j_gene: TRBJ1-5; d_gene: -; abundance: once
CDR3aa: CASTLFGDTEAFF; CDR3nt: TGTGCCAGCACCTTGTTCGGGGACACTGAAGCTTTCTTT; v_gene: TRBV12-3/TRBV12-4; j_gene: TRBJ1-1; d_gene: -; abundance: -
CDR3aa: CASSLGPGNTEAFF; CDR3nt: TGTGCCAGCAGCTTAGGGCCAGGAAACACTGAAGCTTTCTTT; v_gene: TRBV7-9; j_gene: TRBJ1-1; d_gene: -; abundance: -
CDR3aa: CAWSAQGRDEQYF; CDR3nt: TGTGCCTGGAGTGCCCAGGGGAGGGATGAGCAGTACTTC; v_gene: TRBV30; j_gene: TRBJ2-7; d_gene: -; abundance: -
CDR3aa: CASSFTSQSYEQYF; CDR3nt: TGTGCCAGCAGCTTTACTAGCCAATCCTACGAGCAGTACTTC; v_gene: TRBV7-9; j_gene: TRBJ2-7; d_gene: -; abundance: -
CDR3aa: CASSSRSPSQGGYNEQFF; CDR3nt: TGTGCCAGCAGCTCCAGATCCCCAAGCCAGGGGGGTTACAATGAGCAGTTCTTC; v_gene: TRBV14; j_gene: TRBJ2-1; d_gene: -; abundance: -
CDR3aa: CASSPLGDSTPDTQYF; CDR3nt: TGTGCCAGCAGCCCCCTGGGGGACAGCACCCCCGATACGCAGTATTTT; v_gene: TRBV5-6; j_gene: TRBJ2-3; d_gene: TRBD1; abundance: -
CDR3aa: CATYQGSNQPQHF; CDR3nt: TGTGCCACTTACCAAGGGTCCAATCAGCCCCAGCATTTT; v_gene: TRBV6-6; j_gene: TRBJ1-5; d_gene: -; abundance: -
CDR3aa: CSASPGQVINTEAFF; CDR3nt: TGCAGTGCTAGCCCCGGACAGGTCATTAACACTGAAGCTTTCTTT; v_gene: TRBV20-1; j_gene: TRBJ1-1; d_gene: TRBD1; abundance: -
CDR3aa: CASSPGGRGETEAFF; CDR3nt: TGTGCCAGCAGCCCCGGGGGGAGGGGAGAAACTGAAGCTTTCTTT; v_gene: TRBV11-2; j_gene: TRBJ1-1; d_gene: -; abundance: -
CDR3aa: CSVETDGISNQPQHF; CDR3nt: TGCAGCGTTGAGACGGACGGAATTAGCAATCAGCCCCAGCATTTT; v_gene: TRBV29-1; j_gene: TRBJ1-5; d_gene: -; abundance: -
CDR3aa: CASSLGLALLSYEQYF; CDR3nt: TGTGCCAGCAGTTTAGGACTAGCTCTCCTTTCATACGAGCAGTACTTC; v_gene: TRBV12-3/TRBV12-4; j_gene: TRBJ2-7; d_gene: TRBD2; abundance: -
CDR3aa: CASSLGVSYEQYF; CDR3nt: TGTGCCAGCAGTTTAGGGGTCTCCTACGAGCAGTACTTC; v_gene: TRBV12-3/TRBV12-4; j_gene: TRBJ2-7; d_gene: -; abundance: -
CDR3aa: CASSQAAGEQYF; CDR3nt: TGTGCCAGCAGCCAAGCAGCGGGCGAGCAGTACTTC; v_gene: TRBV3-1; j_gene: TRBJ2-7; d_gene: -; abundance: -
CDR3aa: CASSQGPNTGELFF; CDR3nt: TGTGCCAGCAGCCAAGGTCCGAACACCGGGGAGCTGTTTTTT; v_gene: TRBV3-1; j_gene: TRBJ2-2; d_gene: -; abundance: -
CDR3aa: CASKGLVIGVQFF; CDR3nt: TGTGCCAGCAAAGGACTAGTTATCGGAGTGCAGTTCTTC; v_gene: TRBV6-1; j_gene: TRBJ2-1; d_gene: TRBD2; abundance: -
CDR3aa: CASSPAPLQGNYGYTF; CDR3nt: TGTGCCAGCAGCCCGGCCCCCCTACAGGGTAACTATGGCTACACCTTC; v_gene: TRBV13; j_gene: TRBJ1-2; d_gene: -; abundance: once
CDR3aa: CSVVGREKLFF; CDR3nt: TGCAGCGTTGTAGGGCGAGAAAAACTGTTTTTT; v_gene: TRBV29-1; j_gene: TRBJ1-4; d_gene: -; abundance: -
CDR3aa: CSVESGIVSQYF; CDR3nt: TGCAGCGTTGAATCCGGGATAGTATCGCAGTATTTT; v_gene: TRBV29-1; j_gene: TRBJ2-3; d_gene: -; abundance: -
CDR3aa: CASSPAGTYEQYF; CDR3nt: TGTGCCAGCTCACCCGCTGGCACCTACGAGCAGTACTTC; v_gene: TRBV18; j_gene: TRBJ2-7; d_gene: -; abundance: -
CDR3aa: CASSPQRASGTYNEQFF; CDR3nt: TGTGCCAGCAGCCCGCAGAGGGCTAGCGGGACCTACAATGAGCAGTTCTTC; v_gene: TRBV3-1; j_gene: TRBJ2-1; d_gene: TRBD2; abundance: -
CDR3aa: CAWSVWGRTQETQYF; CDR3nt: TGTGCCTGGAGTGTCTGGGGACGAACCCAAGAGACCCAGTACTTC; v_gene: TRBV30; j_gene: TRBJ2-5; d_gene: -; abundance: -
CDR3aa: CSARGDTGSTDTQYF; CDR3nt: TGCAGTGCTAGAGGGGATACGGGGTCCACAGATACGCAGTATTTT; v_gene: TRBV20-1; j_gene: TRBJ2-3; d_gene: -; abundance: -
CDR3aa: CASSLWPWTVPGNEQFF; CDR3nt: TGTGCCAGCAGTCTTTGGCCTTGGACAGTCCCGGGCAATGAGCAGTTCTTC; v_gene: TRBV27; j_gene: TRBJ2-1; d_gene: -; abundance: -
CDR3aa: CASSYSKQGDYGYTF; CDR3nt: TGTGCCAGCAGTTACTCGAAACAGGGCGACTATGGCTACACCTTC; v_gene: TRBV6-5; j_gene: TRBJ1-2; d_gene: -; abundance: once
CDR3aa: CASSLGTRDTVPYEQYF; CDR3nt: TGCGCCAGCAGCTTGGGGACCCGGGACACGGTCCCCTACGAGCAGTACTTC; v_gene: TRBV5-1; j_gene: TRBJ2-7; d_gene: -; abundance: -
CDR3aa: CASRRQGFF; CDR3nt: TGTGCCAGCAGACGACAGGGTTTCTTT; v_gene: TRBV12-3/TRBV12-4; j_gene: TRBJ1-1; d_gene: TRBD1; abundance: -
CDR3aa: CASSIAGTSGSIRVYF; CDR3nt: TGTGCCAGCAGCATCGCTGGGACTAGCGGTAGTATACGTGTATATTTT; v_gene: TRBV7-9; j_gene: TRBJ2-3; d_gene: TRBD2; abundance: once
CDR3aa: CASRRGPEREAFF; CDR3nt: TGTGCCAGCAGAAGGGGACCAGAACGGGAAGCTTTCTTT; v_gene: TRBV25-1; j_gene: TRBJ1-1; d_gene: -; abundance: -
CDR3aa: CATSDVYRDSNNEQFF; CDR3nt: TGTGCCACCAGTGATGTATACCGGGACAGTAACAATGAGCAGTTCTTC; v_gene: TRBV24-1; j_gene: TRBJ2-1; d_gene: TRBD1; abundance: -
CDR3aa: CATSSNRAGFTDTQYF; CDR3nt: TGTGCCACCAGTTCGAATCGGGCGGGATTCACAGATACGCAGTATTTT; v_gene: TRBV15; j_gene: TRBJ2-3; d_gene: -; abundance: -
CDR3aa: CASSFPGHPYEQYF; CDR3nt: TGCGCCAGCAGCTTCCCAGGACACCCCTACGAGCAGTACTTC; v_gene: TRBV5-1; j_gene: TRBJ2-7; d_gene: -; abundance: -
CDR3aa: CASGLTPRQFF; CDR3nt: TGTGCTAGTGGTTTGACCCCGCGGCAGTTCTTC; v_gene: TRBV12-5; j_gene: TRBJ2-1; d_gene: -; abundance: -
CDR3aa: CASSPTGGKGYTF; CDR3nt: TGTGCCAGCAGCCCCACAGGGGGGAAAGGCTACACCTTC; v_gene: TRBV3-1; j_gene: TRBJ1-2; d_gene: TRBD1; abundance: -
CDR3aa: CASSYEGTGVWYGYTF; CDR3nt: TGTGCCAGCAGTTATGAAGGGACAGGGGTATGGTATGGCTACACCTTC; v_gene: TRBV6-5; j_gene: TRBJ1-2; d_gene: TRBD1; abundance: -
CDR3aa: CASRQLYSNQPQHF; CDR3nt: TGTGCCAGCAGGCAGCTTTATAGCAATCAGCCCCAGCATTTT; v_gene: TRBV27; j_gene: TRBJ1-5; d_gene: -; abundance: once
CDR3aa: CASSQDSERRSYEQYF; CDR3nt: TGTGCCAGCAGCCAAGATAGCGAGCGGAGATCCTACGAGCAGTACTTC; v_gene: TRBV4-2; j_gene: TRBJ2-7; d_gene: -; abundance: -
CDR3aa: CSVAGLLGAFF; CDR3nt: TGCAGCGTTGCAGGGCTACTAGGGGCTTTCTTT; v_gene: TRBV29-1; j_gene: TRBJ1-1; d_gene: -; abundance: -
CDR3aa: CATSDLDGYTF; CDR3nt: TGTGCCACCAGTGATTTAGATGGCTACACCTTC; v_gene: TRBV24-1; j_gene: TRBJ1-2; d_gene: -; abundance: -